This T cell receptor (beta chain) stems from a study of blood T cell repertoires in COVID-19. In terms of age and location, participants ranged from about 18 to 90 years and lived in approximately 26 US areas. The germline CDR1 and CDR2 sequences are MDHEN and SYDVKM. This CDR3 has 15 amino acids. J was trimmed by 1 base and V by 3 bases; bases with no gene match: 3. Sequenced by immunoSEQ multiplex PCR; TCRdb stores in-frame clones only, minus some. The repertoire holds about 270,000 clones, with approximately 90% as singletons. The clonotype was recovered from a woman between 40 and 55 years old with acute COVID-19. This chain connects TRBV28 to TRBJ2-1; 7 bases are a match to TRBD1. The sample consisted of PBMCs or T cells enriched from blood (not recorded which). This chain's CDR3 is CASSFRGISYNEQFF. The CDR3 coding sequence is TGTGCCAGCAGTTTCAGGGGGATATCCTACAATGAGCAGTTCTTC. Full variable domain (outside the CDR3, taken from reference TRBV28 and TRBJ2-1): DVKVTQSSRYLVKRTGEKVFLECVQDMDHENMFWYRQDPGLGLRLIYFSYDVKMKEKGDIPEGYSVSREKKERFSLILESASTNQTSMYLCASSFRGISYNEQFFGPGTRLTVL.